Sequencing of this TCR beta chain was carried out in a study of shared clonotypes between healthy human individuals. The method was immunoSEQ multiplex PCR; TCRdb's version includes in-frame clones alone and lacks a portion of them. The profile covers around 120,000 clones, with approximately 70% appearing a single time and approximately 25% taken by the ten largest. All of the donors resided in Nashville, Tennessee, and each was a Caucasian adult. The TCR originated in a woman younger than 45 in good health. Sequenced material: memory CD8+ T cells sorted from blood. Subset here: CD45RO+ cells pooled with CCR7-negative TemRA cells.

The CDR3 reads CASSQYWYYNEQFF. The CDR3 DNA is TGTGCCAGCAGCCAATACTGGTATTACAATGAGCAGTTCTTC. The J gene is TRBJ2-1, the V gene TRBV16, with D hard to call. Between the trimmed V and J ends, which lost 1 base and 4 bases, there was a span of 8 bases. This CDR3 region has 14 residues. Germline V gene data show CDR1 as KGHSY and CDR2 as FQNENV.